The sequence of this T cell receptor beta chain was determined in a study of blood T cell repertoires in COVID-19. Here immunoSEQ multiplex PCR was the method, and the copy in TCRdb shows in-frame clones only, minus some. The profile shows about 150,000 clones, more than 75% of them singletons. The CDR3 runs 13 residues. Trimming shortened V by 6 bases and J by 7 bases, and 15 bases separated the two germline ends. The germline CDR1 and CDR2 sequences are KGHSH and LQKENI. Material for sequencing was peripheral blood. The V call is TRBV18, the J call TRBJ1-2; D uncertain. The receptor's source is a woman aged 50 to 60 with active or convalescent COVID-19. CDR3 residues: CASSPTREGGYTF. As DNA, the CDR3 is TGTGCCAGCTCCCCCACCCGGGAGGGTGGCTACACCTTC.